These T cell receptor beta chains were read from a single sample in a study of cytomegalovirus exposure and HLA in healthy donors. Method: immunoSEQ multiplex PCR; TCRdb's copy keeps in-frame clones and lacks some. This sample has around 130,000 clones, with 73% found just once. Sequencing used PBMCs. All receptors come from a woman between 40 and 55 years old in good health and CMV-seropositive. Each CDR3 is given with its conserved first and last residue. A D gene is named only where the DNA matches it firmly. Not all rows give a size; the values are once, few, many and, for expanded clones, a class.

abundance | j_gene | v_gene | d_gene | CDR3aa | CDR3nt
few | TRBJ1-2 | TRBV6-5 | - | CATLGYGYTF | TGTGCCACCCTCGGGTATGGCTACACCTTC
- | TRBJ2-1 | TRBV7-3 | - | CASSVGGEQFF | TGTGCCAGCAGCGTCGGGGGTGAGCAGTTCTTC
few | TRBJ2-1 | TRBV28 | TRBD2 | CASSPRGLAGDEQFF | TGTGCCAGCAGCCCGCGGGGACTAGCGGGAGATGAGCAGTTCTTC
- | TRBJ2-6 | TRBV7-2 | - | CASSLETGFGANVLTF | TGTGCCAGCAGCTTAGAAACAGGGTTCGGGGCCAACGTCCTGACTTTC
- | TRBJ1-1 | TRBV7-3 | TRBD1 | CASSFQGDTEAFF | TGTGCCAGCAGTTTTCAGGGGGACACTGAAGCTTTCTTT
- | TRBJ2-7 | TRBV18 | - | CASSPPGVEYEQYF | TGTGCCAGCTCACCACCCGGGGTTGAGTACGAGCAGTACTTC
- | TRBJ2-6 | TRBV6-1 | - | CASSEALTGSGANVLTF | TGTGCCAGCAGTGAAGCCCTAACAGGCTCTGGGGCCAACGTCCTGACTTTC
- | TRBJ1-2 | TRBV7-3 | TRBD1 | CASSLTGPGQGAGYTF | TGTGCCAGCAGCTTAACGGGCCCGGGACAGGGGGCGGGCTACACCTTC
once | TRBJ2-7 | TRBV7-9 | TRBD1 | CASSSEDRVREQYF | TGTGCCAGCAGCTCGGAGGACAGGGTTAGGGAGCAGTACTTC
- | TRBJ2-1 | TRBV2 | TRBD1 | CASSEMDRSHEQFF | TGTGCCAGCAGTGAGATGGACAGGTCCCATGAGCAGTTCTTC
- | TRBJ2-1 | TRBV2 | - | CASRTTGGVPYNEQFF | TGTGCCAGCAGGACCACAGGGGGGGTACCTTACAATGAGCAGTTCTTC
- | TRBJ2-3 | TRBV19 | - | CASSIAGVTQYF | TGTGCCAGTAGTATAGCCGGGGTTACGCAGTATTTT
- | TRBJ2-2 | TRBV10-3 | TRBD1 | CAISEWDRPNTGELFF | TGTGCCATCAGTGAGTGGGACAGGCCGAACACCGGGGAGCTGTTTTTT
- | TRBJ1-1 | TRBV27 | - | CASSLSPGPPSEAFF | TGTGCCAGCAGTTTAAGCCCAGGGCCCCCAAGTGAAGCTTTCTTT
few | TRBJ1-5 | TRBV28 | TRBD1 | CASSLSGQGNQPQHF | TGTGCCAGCAGTTTATCGGGACAGGGCAATCAGCCCCAGCATTTT
once | TRBJ1-3 | TRBV30 | - | CAWSPAGNTIYF | TGTGCCTGGAGTCCTGCTGGAAACACCATATATTTT